The 29 T cell receptor beta chains below come from one sample, sequenced in a study of blood T cell repertoires in COVID-19. TCRdb's table, derived via immunoSEQ multiplex PCR, lists solely in-frame clones and lacks some. Here the sample spans hundreds of thousands of clones, around 80% being singletons. Input material: peripheral blood. The receptors originated from an elderly woman with active or convalescent COVID-19.

This chain joins TRBV12-5 and TRBJ2-3; D is ambiguous. This CDR3 is 15 amino acids long. Germline lookup yields CDR1 LGHNT and CDR2 FRNRAP. Deletions cut 0 bases from V and 5 bases from J, with 12 bases between. CDR3 protein: CASGLVVGSGDTQYF. CDR3 in DNA: TGTGCTAGTGGTTTGGTGGTTGGATCAGGAGATACGCAGTATTTT. The whole variable domain, remainder taken from reference TRBV12-5 and TRBJ2-3, is DARVTQTPRHKVTEMGQEVTMRCQPILGHNTVFWYRQTMMQGLELLAYFRNRAPLDDSGMPKDRFSAEMPDATLATLKIQPSEPRDSAVYFCASGLVVGSGDTQYFGPGTRLTVL.

This chain uses TRBV7-6 with TRBJ2-2, with D perhaps matching TRBD1 (6 bases). The CDR3 has 15 residues. CDR1 and CDR2 from the germline V gene are SGHVS and FNYEAQ. V dropped 4 bases and J dropped 3 bases, with 12 bases sitting between them. The CDR3 coding sequence is TGTGCCAGCAGCTCCGGGACAAAGCACACCGGGGAGCTGTTTTTT. Translation: CASSSGTKHTGELFF.

The V call is TRBV3-1 (or the pseudogene TRBV3-2), the J call TRBJ2-3; 10 positions agree with TRBD2. The CDR3 is 15 residues long. In germline, CDR1 is LGHDT, CDR2 YNNKEL (reference sequence). V shed 4 bases and J 1 base; nucleotides not matched to a gene: 2. CDR3 coding DNA: TGTGCCAGCAGCCTGGGGACTAGCGGCACAGATACGCAGTATTTT. This sequence encodes CASSLGTSGTDTQYF.

This rearrangement joins TRBV24-1 to TRBJ1-5, with TRBD1 matching over 11 bases. Germline CDR1 reads KGHDR; CDR2 reads SFDVKD. V was pared by 6 bases and J by 1 base, with 4 bases of the junction left unmatched. The CDR3 sequence is 16 residues long. This chain's CDR3 is CATSPRTGGSNQPQHF. For the CDR3, the DNA is TGTGCCACCAGTCCCCGGACAGGGGGCAGCAATCAGCCCCAGCATTTT.

The rearrangement uses TRBV6-2 or TRBV6-3 and TRBJ2-5; D may be TRBD2 (6 bases). V lost 4 bases, J lost 8 bases, and 8 bases lay in between. Germline CDR1 is MNHEY and CDR2 is SVGEGT. CDR3 size: 11 residues. In DNA, the CDR3 is TGTGCCAGCAGTTTGGGGGGAACCCAGTACTTC. Protein: CASSLGGTQYF.

The chain combines TRBV7-2 with TRBJ2-7, with D maybe TRBD2 (9 bases). The CDR3 consists of 16 residues. Deletions cut 5 bases from V and 2 bases from J, with 19 bases between. Germline lookup yields CDR1 SGHTA and CDR2 FQGNSA. CDR3 sequence reads: CASSPQGASGAYEQYF. The CDR3 DNA reads as TGTGCCAGCAGCCCCCAGGGGGCTAGCGGGGCCTACGAGCAGTACTTC.

The CDR3 is CASFETLTSEKLFF. CDR3 DNA sequence: TGTGCCAGCTTTGAGACTCTAACGAGTGAAAAACTGTTTTTT. The chain combines TRBV6-5 with TRBJ1-4; D is undetermined. Germline CDR1 and CDR2: MNHEY and SVGAGI. Trimming stripped 8 bases from V and 7 bases from J, with 17 bases between. The CDR3 covers 14 residues.

V gene TRBV7-8 combines with J gene TRBJ2-3; 9 nucleotides line up with TRBD1. V dropped 7 bases and J dropped 2; count of bases not matched to a gene: 10. The germline CDR1 and CDR2 sequences are SGHVS and FQNEAQ. This CDR3 comprises 16 residues. CDR3 sequence (DNA): TGTGCCAGCATCAGAGCTAGGACAGGGGACACAGATACGCAGTATTTT. As protein: CASIRARTGDTDTQYF.

V gene TRBV18 combines with J gene TRBJ2-2; 7 positions match TRBD1. Germline lookup yields CDR1 KGHSH and CDR2 LQKENI. The CDR3 length is 15 residues. V lost 3 bases to trimming and J lost 1 base; unmatched junction nucleotides: 2. For the CDR3, the DNA is TGTGCCAGCTCACCGGACAGGATGAACACCGGGGAGCTGTTTTTT. Encoded protein: CASSPDRMNTGELFF.

CDR3 amino acids: CASSPGTRMETQYF. In DNA form, the CDR3 reads TGTGCCAGCAGCCCCGGGACTAGAATGGAGACCCAGTACTTC. The genes are TRBV2 and TRBJ2-5; 8 bases agree with TRBD2. Germline CDR1 SNHLY, CDR2 FYNNEI. With V trimmed by 6 bases and J by 5 bases, 8 bases remained unmatched. The CDR3 totals 14 residues.

The CDR3 DNA sequence: TGTGCCACCAGTCCCGGGGGCCTAGGACAGGGGCAGCAAACTAATGAAAAACTGTTTTTT. It specifies CATSPGGLGQGQQTNEKLFF. The chain employs TRBV24-1 and TRBJ1-4; the match to TRBD1 covers 9 bases. The CDR3 covers 20 residues. J gave up 1 base and V 6 bases, and 17 bases lay outside the gene matches. The germline V gene encodes CDR1 KGHDR and CDR2 SFDVKD.

The chain uses TRBV5-1 and TRBJ1-2, with 8 nucleotides matching TRBD1. CDR1 is SGHRS, CDR2 YFSETQ, per germline. The length of the CDR3 is 15 residues. The J segment lost 6 bases and the V segment lost 6 bases, leaving 13 bases of the junction unmatched. Written as DNA, the CDR3 is TGCGCCAGCACTCCCGAATTCAGGGGGCAGGATGGCTACACCTTC. Translation gives CASTPEFRGQDGYTF. Using reference TRBV5-1 and TRBJ1-2 for the parts outside the CDR3, the full variable domain is KAGVTQTPRYLIKTRGQQVTLSCSPISGHRSVSWYQQTPGQGLQFLFEYFSETQRNKGNFPGRFSGRQFSNSRSEMNVSTLELGDSALYLCASTPEFRGQDGYTFGSGTRLTVV.

The V call is TRBV5-6, the J call TRBJ2-7, with 8 bases fitting TRBD1. The V segment lost 3 bases and the J segment 7 bases; nucleotides outside the gene matches: 3. CDR3 length: 12 residues. Germline loops: CDR1 SGHDT, CDR2 YYEEEE. The CDR3 nucleotides are TGTGCCAGCAGCTCAGGGGGCTGGGAGCAGTACTTC. It encodes CASSSGGWEQYF.

The gene calls are TRBV7-9 and TRBJ2-3, with a weak D call TRBD2 (6 bases). Germline V gene data show CDR1 as SEHNR and CDR2 as FQNEAQ (reference sequence). V lost 5 bases to trimming and J lost 2 bases, with 17 bases between them. The CDR3 consists of 16 residues. Written as DNA, the CDR3 is TGTGCCAGCAGCGCCCGACTAGATTTGATCACAGATACGCAGTATTTT. This translates into CASSARLDLITDTQYF.

The chain employs TRBV7-2 and TRBJ1-2; D might be TRBD1 (6 bases). CDR1 SGHTA and CDR2 FQGNSA come from the germline V gene. The CDR3 is made up of 16 amino acids. Trimming left V 0 bases short and J 5 bases short, with 16 bases between. This CDR3 is CASSLAQGPGGYGYTF. The CDR3 nucleotides are TGTGCCAGCAGCTTAGCGCAGGGGCCCGGAGGATATGGCTACACCTTC.

V and J are TRBV6-2 or TRBV6-3 and TRBJ2-1, with 11 bases that match TRBD2. Germline CDR1 and CDR2: MNHEY and SVGEGT. CDR3 length: 15 residues. After removal of 3 bases from V and 2 bases from J, the junction contained 0 bases not matched to a gene. In nucleotides, the CDR3 is TGTGCCAGCAGTTATAGCGGGGGGGCCTACAATGAGCAGTTCTTC. Its translation: CASSYSGGAYNEQFF.

The gene calls are TRBV11-1 and TRBJ1-2; 9 nucleotides line up with TRBD1. CDR3 length equals 15 residues. V lost 5 bases, J lost 5 bases, and 9 bases stayed unmatched. CDR1 is SGHAT and CDR2 is FQDESV in the germline V gene (reference sequence). The DNA for the CDR3 is TGTGCCAGCAGCCGGACAGGGGAGGATCTATATGGCTACACCTTC. Protein: CASSRTGEDLYGYTF. The full variable domain, completed using reference TRBV11-1 and TRBJ1-2, is EAEVAQSPRYKITEKSQAVAFWCDPISGHATLYWYRQILGQGPELLVQFQDESVVDDSQLPKDRFSAERLKGVDSTLKIQPAELGDSAMYLCASSRTGEDLYGYTFGSGTRLTVV.

This clone appeared a single time. The gene calls are TRBV18 and TRBJ1-2; D is undetermined. The CDR3 is 13 amino acids. V lost 4 bases, J lost 8 bases, and 14 bases lay in between. CDR1 and CDR2 (germline): KGHSH, LQKENI. This chain's CDR3 is CASSRRDQEGYTF. The CDR3 DNA follows: TGTGCCAGCTCACGTCGGGATCAAGAAGGCTACACCTTC.

J is TRBJ2-7 and V is TRBV2, with TRBD2 as a possible D gene (6 bases). The V gene's germline CDR1 is SNHLY and CDR2 FYNNEI. This CDR3 has 15 residues. V gave up 2 bases and J gave up 0 bases, with 11 bases separating them. CDR3 sequence (DNA): TGTGCCAGCAGTGAACGTGGGAGGAACTCCTACGAGCAGTACTTC. It encodes CASSERGRNSYEQYF.

The chain couples TRBV12-3 or TRBV12-4 to TRBJ1-1, with D possibly matching TRBD1 (5 bases). The CDR3 sequence is 13 residues long. Trimming shortened V by 3 bases and J by 7 bases, and 12 bases separated the two germline ends. CDR3: CASSFQGLGEAFF. The DNA for the CDR3 is TGTGCCAGCAGTTTCCAGGGATTGGGTGAAGCTTTCTTT.

CDR3 DNA sequence: TGTGCCAGCAGCTTAGCACAAGGGGGGGTTGGTGAGCAGTACTTC. Protein: CASSLAQGGVGEQYF. The J gene is TRBJ2-7, the V gene TRBV7-9, with D possibly TRBD2 on 7 matching bases. The germline V and J ends were trimmed by 0 bases and 7 bases, with 16 bases remaining between them. Germline V lookup: CDR1 SEHNR, CDR2 FQNEAQ (reference sequence). The CDR3 consists of 15 residues.

This chain uses TRBV24-1 with TRBJ1-2; 8 bases map to TRBD1. Germline V lookup: CDR1 KGHDR, CDR2 SFDVKD. The CDR3 contains 14 residues. V was clipped by 2 bases and J by 8 bases; unmatched bases: 6. In DNA form, the CDR3 reads TGTGCCACCAGTGATTCTCGGCCAGGGGGCGGCTACACCTTC. Translation gives CATSDSRPGGGYTF.

This chain uses TRBV5-8 with TRBJ2-1; D unresolved. Germline assignment: CDR1 SGHTS and CDR2 YDEGEE. Deletions cut 4 bases from V and 10 bases from J, with 15 bases between. The CDR3 is made up of 13 amino acids. CDR3 sequence (DNA): TGTGCCAGCAGCCTATCCTTAATGCGCGAGCAGTTCTTC. Amino acid sequence: CASSLSLMREQFF.

The chain employs TRBV7-2 and TRBJ1-2; D may be TRBD1 (6 bases). The germline CDR1 and CDR2 sequences are SGHTA and FQGNSA. CDR3 length: 13 amino acids. The germline V and J ends were trimmed by 5 bases and 13 bases, with 20 bases remaining between them. The CDR3 region has the DNA TGTGCCAGCAGCAGCCAGACAGGCGCAGTTACCACCTTC. Protein: CASSSQTGAVTTF. The complete variable domain, with remaining parts taken from reference TRBV7-2 and TRBJ1-2, reads GAGVSQSPSNKVTEKGKDVELRCDPISGHTALYWYRQSLGQGLEFLIYFQGNSAPDKSGLPSDRFSAERTGGSVSTLTIQRTQQEDSAVYLCASSSQTGAVTTFGSGTRLTVV.

The chain joins TRBV16 to TRBJ2-1, with 8 bases that match TRBD2. CDR1 and CDR2 (germline): KGHSY, FQNENV. CDR3 length: 17 residues. V trimming: 0 bases; J trimming: 3 bases; junction bases outside the gene matches: 7. The CDR3 sequence is CASSQSLAEFFYNEQFF. DNA of the CDR3: TGTGCCAGCAGCCAATCACTAGCGGAGTTCTTCTACAATGAGCAGTTCTTC.

This chain uses TRBV5-1 with TRBJ2-5; 10 positions match TRBD2. The CDR3 spans 16 residues. CDR1 and CDR2 from the germline V gene are SGHRS and YFSETQ. J was trimmed by 3 bases and V by 1 base; bases with no gene match: 6. The CDR3 DNA reads TGCGCCAGCAGCTTGTTCTCCCTAGCGGGGGAAGAGACCCAGTACTTC. This codes for CASSLFSLAGEETQYF. Supplemented by reference TRBV5-1 and TRBJ2-5, the full variable domain reads KAGVTQTPRYLIKTRGQQVTLSCSPISGHRSVSWYQQTPGQGLQFLFEYFSETQRNKGNFPGRFSGRQFSNSRSEMNVSTLELGDSALYLCASSLFSLAGEETQYFGPGTRLLVL.

This chain uses TRBV3-1 (or the pseudogene TRBV3-2) with TRBJ2-3; 13 nucleotides line up with TRBD2. This CDR3 region has 20 residues. V was clipped by 0 bases and J by 2 bases; unmatched bases: 11. The germline V gene encodes CDR1 LGHDT and CDR2 YNNKEL (reference sequence). The chain's CDR3 is CASSQDKRTSGRGDTDTQYF. The CDR3 DNA reads as TGTGCCAGCAGCCAAGATAAGAGGACTAGCGGGAGAGGGGACACAGATACGCAGTATTTT.

This sequence joins TRBV12-3 or TRBV12-4 and TRBJ2-3; 7 bases fit TRBD2. CDR3 size: 12 residues. Trimming removed 3 bases from V and 8 bases from J; junction bases left unmatched: 2. The CDR3 DNA sequence: TGTGCCAGCAGTTTGGGGGGGGTTACGCAGTATTTT. Its protein is CASSLGGVTQYF.

The rearrangement uses TRBV25-1 and TRBJ1-4; 10 bases line up with TRBD1. There are 15 residues in the CDR3. V gave up 5 bases and J gave up 5 bases; unmatched junction bases: 5. Germline V gives CDR1 MGHDK, CDR2 SYGVNS. In DNA form, the CDR3 reads TGTGCCAGCAGTAGACGGACAGGGGGGAATGAAAAACTGTTTTTT. Amino acids: CASSRRTGGNEKLFF. Together with reference TRBV25-1 and TRBJ1-4, the CDR3 gives the full variable domain: EADIYQTPRYLVIGTGKKITLECSQTMGHDKMYWYQQDPGMELHLIHYSYGVNSTEKGDLSSESTVSRIRTEHFPLTLESARPSHTSQYLCASSRRTGGNEKLFFGSGTQLSVL.